The 26 T cell receptor beta chains reported below all come from one sample, sequenced in a study of T cell changes during pregnancy in multiple sclerosis. The protocol was immunoSEQ multiplex PCR, while the TCRdb copy is restricted to in-frame clones and leaves out a portion. This table has about 60,000 clones, about 96% appearing once. Sequences were derived from CD8+ T cells from peripheral blood mononuclear cells, sampled after pregnancy. The receptors come from a female donor with multiple sclerosis, enrolled in a pregnancy study.

The rearrangement links TRBV5-6 to TRBJ1-1; D is perhaps TRBD1 (5 bases). CDR3 length: 16 residues. Germline V CDR1 and CDR2: SGHDT, YYEEEE. The V end was cut by 0 bases, the J end by 1 base, with 13 bases between. CDR3 amino acids: CASSLAVLGANTEAFF. The CDR3 DNA reads TGTGCCAGCAGCTTGGCAGTTCTAGGGGCGAACACTGAAGCTTTCTTT. Supplemented by reference TRBV5-6 and TRBJ1-1, the full variable domain reads DAGVTQSPTHLIKTRGQQVTLRCSPKSGHDTVSWYQQALGQGPQFIFQYYEEEERQRGNFPDRFSGHQFPNYSSELNVNALLLGDSALYLCASSLAVLGANTEAFFGQGTRLTVV.

The V and J genes are TRBV6-6 and TRBJ1-2, with D uncertain. The CDR3 has 13 amino acids. V shed 2 bases and J shed 8 bases, with 12 bases lying between them. Per the germline V gene, CDR1 is MNHNY and CDR2 is SVGAGI (reference sequence). CDR3 loop: CASSYPDTGGYTF. The CDR3 coding sequence is TGTGCCAGCAGTTACCCCGACACCGGCGGCTACACCTTC.

J is TRBJ2-1 and V is TRBV5-4, with a possible D match to TRBD2 (5 bases). V was trimmed by 0 bases and J by 9 bases, leaving 13 bases between them. The CDR3 extends over 14 amino acids. Germline V lookup: CDR1 SGHNT, CDR2 YYREEE (reference sequence). In DNA, the CDR3 is TGTGCCAGCAGCTTGGGGGGTAGCGAGGGTGAGCAGTTCTTC. This encodes CASSLGGSEGEQFF.

V usage is TRBV28 and J usage is TRBJ2-7, with 12 bases identical to TRBD2. After removal of 1 base from V and 1 base from J, the junction contained 8 bases not matched to a gene. CDR3 length: 18 amino acids. Germline V CDR1 and CDR2: MDHEN, SYDVKM. This chain's CDR3 is CASSLFLAGGPQSYEQYF. In DNA form, the CDR3 reads TGTGCCAGCAGTTTATTCCTAGCGGGAGGGCCCCAATCCTACGAGCAGTACTTC.

The V and J genes are TRBV28 and TRBJ2-3; possible D gene TRBD2, 5 bases. This CDR3 is 15 amino acids long. V was shortened by 6 bases and J by 0 bases, with 13 bases between the two germline ends. Germline V gene lookup returns CDR1 MDHEN and CDR2 SYDVKM. In nucleotides, the CDR3 is TGTGCCAGCAGCCCGAGGGAGACTAGCACAGATACGCAGTATTTT. As protein: CASSPRETSTDTQYF.

CDR3 sequence: CASSISGLVRNEQFF. CDR3 in DNA: TGTGCCAGTAGTATCTCGGGACTAGTGAGGAATGAGCAGTTCTTC. The genes are TRBV19 and TRBJ2-1; 8 bases match TRBD2. With V trimmed by 3 bases and J by 7 bases, 8 bases remained unmatched. The CDR3 is made up of 15 amino acids. CDR1 LNHDA and CDR2 SQIVND come from the germline V gene (reference sequence).

In regard to this clone: One end of the junction is discordant with germline, which a read error may explain. The chain uses TRBV7-7 and TRBJ2-5; 8 bases are shared with TRBD2. This CDR3 spans 15 amino acids. The germline CDR1 and CDR2 sequences are SSHAT and FNYEAQ (reference sequence). CDR3 bases: TGTGCTAGCAGCTTAGACCCCGGGACTAGAGAGACCCAGTACTTC. Translated, it gives CASSLDPGTRETQYF.

The chain has TRBV19 and TRBJ2-3; TRBD1 is a possible D gene (5 bases). With 0 bases removed from V and 2 bases from J, the gap between germline ends came to 12 bases. Germline V CDR1 and CDR2: LNHDA, SQIVND (reference sequence). This CDR3 region has 16 residues. CDR3 amino acids: CASSIDQGVPTDTQYF. The CDR3 DNA follows: TGTGCCAGTAGTATAGATCAAGGGGTACCCACAGATACGCAGTATTTT.

This rearrangement joins TRBV27 to TRBJ1-2, with 8 bases identical to TRBD1. Per germline, CDR1 MNHEY and CDR2 SMNVEV (reference sequence). V trimming: 2 bases; J trimming: 6 bases; junction bases outside the gene matches: 2. CDR3 length: 13 residues. Here the CDR3 DNA reads TGTGCCAGCAGTTTACAGGGGGCGGATGGCTACACCTTC. This codes for CASSLQGADGYTF.

V and J are TRBV29-1 and TRBJ2-2; 11 positions agree with TRBD1. CDR1 SQVTM and CDR2 ANQGSEA come from the germline V gene. The CDR3 sequence is 12 residues long. The CDR3, as DNA: TGCAGTGGGACAGGGGGCACCGGGGAGCTGTTTTTT. Protein product: CSGTGGTGELFF.

V usage is TRBV5-4 and J usage is TRBJ2-1, with 8 bases lining up with TRBD2. CDR3 length: 14 amino acids. Germline lookup yields CDR1 SGHNT and CDR2 YYREEE (reference sequence). The V gene end was trimmed by 3 bases and the J gene end by 5 bases; junction bases not matched to a gene: 4. The chain's CDR3 is CASSWTSSNNEQFF. The CDR3 DNA sequence: TGTGCCAGCAGCTGGACTAGCTCGAACAATGAGCAGTTCTTC.

This clone appeared once. The chain uses TRBV7-9 and TRBJ2-7; 16 nucleotides align to TRBD2. Per germline, CDR1 SEHNR and CDR2 FQNEAQ (reference sequence). CDR3 length: 19 residues. J lost 2 bases, V lost 6 bases, and 13 bases had no gene match. The CDR3 coding sequence is TGTGCCAGCAGTCCAAAATCCGGGACTAGCGGGAGGGTTCCCTACGAGCAGTACTTC. Encoded protein: CASSPKSGTSGRVPYEQYF. Together with reference TRBV7-9 and TRBJ2-7, the CDR3 gives the full variable domain: DTGVSQNPRHKITKRGQNVTFRCDPISEHNRLYWYRQTLGQGPEFLTYFQNEAQLEKSRLLSDRFSAERPKGSFSTLEIQRTEQGDSAMYLCASSPKSGTSGRVPYEQYFGPGTRLTVT.

With respect to this clone: A read error may produce the germline difference seen at one junction end. The chain joins TRBV7-7 to TRBJ2-4; TRBD2 is a possible D gene (5 bases). From germline, CDR1 is SSHAT and CDR2 FNYEAQ (reference sequence). CDR3 length equals 16 residues. This CDR3 is CASSLGPGKAKNIQYF. The CDR3 bases are TGTGCTAGCAGCCTCGGACCGGGGAAAGCCAAAAACATTCAGTACTTC.

This rearrangement joins TRBV6-5 to TRBJ1-2; TRBD1 matches at 8 bases. The CDR3 contains 16 residues. CDR1 and CDR2 (germline): MNHEY, SVGAGI. Trimming removed 4 bases from V and 4 bases from J; junction bases left unmatched: 11. CDR3 amino acids: CASSFRTGNIRYGYTF. The CDR3 nucleotides read TGTGCCAGCAGTTTCCGGACAGGGAACATTCGCTATGGCTACACCTTC.

The rearrangement uses TRBV7-9 and TRBJ2-7; 7 bases are shared with TRBD1. CDR3 length: 13 residues. Trimming at V came to 4 bases and at J to 0 bases, leaving 0 bases not matched to a gene. The germline CDR1 and CDR2 sequences are SEHNR and FQNEAQ (reference sequence). The CDR3 region is CASSWDSSYEQYF. The CDR3 nucleotides read TGTGCCAGCAGCTGGGACAGCTCCTACGAGCAGTACTTC.

V gene TRBV7-9 combines with J gene TRBJ1-5, with D hard to call. V was shortened by 8 bases and J by 1 base, with 12 bases between the two germline ends. The CDR3 contains 14 residues. CDR1 is SEHNR and CDR2 is FQNEAQ in the germline V gene (reference sequence). CDR3 sequence reads: CASEGPNSNQPQHF. Here the CDR3 DNA reads TGTGCCAGCGAGGGTCCCAACAGCAATCAGCCCCAGCATTTT.

This clone was seen only once. The CDR3 bases are TGTGCCAGCAGCCCTAGGACAGGCGCTTCCTATGGCTACACCTTC. Translation gives CASSPRTGASYGYTF. This chain joins TRBV6-6 and TRBJ1-2, with 7 bases matching TRBD1. Germline V lookup: CDR1 MNHNY, CDR2 SVGAGI (reference sequence). The CDR3 has 15 residues. Germline trimming cut 6 bases from V and 4 bases from J; bases unmatched to any gene: 11.

The chain recombines TRBV6-6 with TRBJ2-5; D uncertain. Germline V CDR1 and CDR2: MNHNY, SVGAGI (reference sequence). Trimming removed 2 bases at V and 13 bases at J, with 14 bases between. CDR3 length: 12 residues. The CDR3 protein is CASSYVKHTPYF. For the CDR3, the DNA is TGTGCCAGCAGTTACGTTAAACATACACCGTACTTC.

This chain connects TRBV14 to TRBJ1-3; D is uncertain. The CDR3 is made up of 15 amino acids. CDR1 and CDR2 from the germline V gene are SGHDN and FVKESK. The V and J ends lost 4 bases and 4 bases respectively, with 14 bases between them. The CDR3, as DNA: TGTGCCAGCAGCCCCAAGCGGAATCGCGGAAACACCATATATTTT. Encoded protein: CASSPKRNRGNTIYF.

The chain uses TRBV19 and TRBJ2-1, with a tentative D call TRBD1 (5 bases). Germline V gives CDR1 LNHDA, CDR2 SQIVND (reference sequence). The CDR3 loop spans 11 amino acids. The V gene lost 8 bases and the J gene lost 7 bases, with 9 bases spanning the gap. CDR3 sequence (DNA): TGTGCCAGTGAACGGACAAATGAGCAGTTCTTC. Translation: CASERTNEQFF. The variable domain in full, with the rest retrieved from reference TRBV19 and TRBJ2-1, is DGGITQSPKYLFRKEGQNVTLSCEQNLNHDAMYWYRQDPGQGLRLIYYSQIVNDFQKGDIAEGYSVSREKKESFPLTVTSAQKNPTAFYLCASERTNEQFFGPGTRLTVL.

This clone is a singleton in its sample. The chain is built from TRBV27 and TRBJ2-7; a possible D gene is TRBD1 (5 bases). The CDR3 totals 14 residues. Between the trimmed V and J ends, which lost 5 bases and 0 bases, there was a span of 11 bases. The germline CDR1 and CDR2 sequences are MNHEY and SMNVEV (reference sequence). The CDR3 region is CASSTGWHSYEQYF. For the CDR3, the DNA is TGTGCCAGCAGTACAGGCTGGCACTCCTACGAGCAGTACTTC.

V gene TRBV6-1 combines with J gene TRBJ1-2; the match to TRBD1 covers 8 bases. CDR3 length: 15 residues. The germline V gene encodes CDR1 MNHNS and CDR2 SASEGT. Trimming cost V 3 bases and J 5 bases; bases outside gene matches: 8. CDR3 sequence: CASSEGQGASYGYTF. In DNA, the CDR3 is TGTGCCAGCAGTGAGGGGCAGGGGGCGTCTTATGGCTACACCTTC.

V and J are TRBV2 and TRBJ1-1; 9 bases agree with TRBD1. Germline CDR1 and CDR2: SNHLY and FYNNEI. J lost 7 bases, V lost 8 bases, and 8 bases had no gene match. CDR3 length: 13 amino acids. CDR3 bases: TGTGCCAGCCAGACAGGGGGGGGGTTTGAAGCTTTCTTT. Protein sequence: CASQTGGGFEAFF.

In its sample, this clone was seen once. The chain is built from TRBV4-1 and TRBJ1-5; 7 bases map to TRBD1. Germline CDR1 MGHRA, CDR2 YSYEKL. The V gene end was trimmed by 1 base and the J gene end by 6 bases; junction bases not matched to a gene: 6. The CDR3 covers 15 residues. CDR3 DNA sequence: TGCGCCAGCAGCCAAGTGACAGGGACCGCTCAGCCCCAGCATTTT. It encodes CASSQVTGTAQPQHF.

The gene calls are TRBV19 and TRBJ2-1; 9 nucleotides line up with TRBD1. The germline V gene encodes CDR1 LNHDA and CDR2 SQIVND (reference sequence). The V gene end was trimmed by 10 bases and the J gene end by 7 bases; junction bases not matched to a gene: 8. The CDR3 length is 13 residues. CDR3 coding DNA: TGTGCCACAGGACAGGGGTCGTTAAATGAGCAGTTCTTC. This translates into CATGQGSLNEQFF.

J is TRBJ2-1 and V is TRBV5-6; 7 nucleotides match TRBD2. The CDR3 consists of 16 residues. V dropped 3 bases and J dropped 3; count of bases not matched to a gene: 9. Germline V lookup: CDR1 SGHDT, CDR2 YYEEEE. CDR3 protein: CASSWALAELYNEQFF. The CDR3 region has the DNA TGTGCCAGCAGCTGGGCCCTAGCGGAACTCTACAATGAGCAGTTCTTC.